This T cell receptor beta chain derives from a study of T cell repertoires in cytomegalovirus infection. Study information: From public TCR beta signatures came an indication of both CMV infection and matching HLA type.

Trimming removed 0 bases from V and 7 bases from J; junction bases left unmatched: 9. From germline, CDR1 is SGHTA and CDR2 FQGNSA. The CDR3 is made up of 16 amino acids. Ten or more counts support this clonotype. Its antigen is unknown. Regarding the study as a whole: What dominated the ex vivo response were HLA-C-restricted CMV-specific TCR beta clonotypes. CMV carriers with the relevant HLA were identified by cumulative public TCR beta family frequency.

TCRdb ran MiXCR on the reads and lists one entry per CDR3 protein. The repertoire includes 150,000 to 200,000 distinct CDR3 sequences, nearly 9.5% of them detected once, and about 4.6% sits in the top ten. The genes are TRBV7-2 and TRBJ1-2; 9 nucleotides align to TRBD1. The sequence was obtained from a human donor in good health (CMV status not recorded). Some clones in this sample may be carry-over from other donors' samples. Input material: PBMCs. The CDR3 DNA sequence: TGTGCCAGCAGCTTAGCAAGTGACAGGGGGGGCAGTGGCTACACCTTC. Translating gives CASSLASDRGGSGYTF. The full variable domain, with the rest looked up from reference TRBV7-2 and TRBJ1-2, is GAGVSQSPSNKVTEKGKDVELRCDPISGHTALYWYRQSLGQGLEFLIYFQGNSAPDKSGLPSDRFSAERTGGSVSTLTIQRTQQEDSAVYLCASSLASDRGGSGYTFGSGTRLTVV.